This TCR beta chain was recovered during a study of T cell responses to AZD1222 COVID-19 vaccine. Turning to the study itself: It was second doses at about 4 or about 12 weeks that were pooled. Findings and caveats of the study: Spike as a whole was targeted by vaccine-associated CD4 TCRs, dominant at 160-218 and 743-854. Donors were mostly white British, more females; clonal diversity possibly underestimated. It was only a handful of AZD1222 recipients who were seropositive at baseline.

Worth noting for this clone: Antigen specificity is unknown.

The germline V gene encodes CDR1 SQVTM and CDR2 ANQGSEA. Trimming removed 1 base from V and 3 bases from J; junction bases left unmatched: 6. This CDR3 has 15 residues. Clones were sequenced by immunoSEQ multiplex PCR, and TCRdb holds only the in-frame ones, with some missing. The sample records roughly 81,000 clones, 86% being singletons. The chain has TRBV29-1 and TRBJ2-5, with TRBD1 identical over 9 bases. The material sequenced was peripheral blood, taken on day 0 of AZD1222 vaccination. The receptor was isolated from an adult in good health. The CDR3 nucleotides are TGCAGCGTTGAAGGCCGGACAGGGGATGAAGAGACCCAGTACTTC. It translates to CSVEGRTGDEETQYF.